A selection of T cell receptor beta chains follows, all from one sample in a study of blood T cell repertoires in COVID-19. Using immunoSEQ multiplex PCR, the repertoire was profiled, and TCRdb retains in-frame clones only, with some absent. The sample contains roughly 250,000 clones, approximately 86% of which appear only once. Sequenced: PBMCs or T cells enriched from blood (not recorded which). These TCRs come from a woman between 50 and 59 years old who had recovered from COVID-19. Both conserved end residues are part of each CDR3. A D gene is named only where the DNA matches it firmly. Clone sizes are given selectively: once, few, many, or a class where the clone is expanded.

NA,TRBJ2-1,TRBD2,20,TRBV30,TGTGCCTGGAGTGTCCGGACTAGCGGGATGACTTTACAAGGCTACAATGAGCAGTTCTTC,CAWSVRTSGMTLQGYNEQFF
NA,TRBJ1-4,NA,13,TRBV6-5,TGTGCCAGCAGGATGGGGGGGCGGGAAAAACTGTTTTTT,CASRMGGREKLFF
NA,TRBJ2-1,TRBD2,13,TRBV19,TGTGCCAGTACCCCGGGGGGGGAGAATGAGCAGTTCTTC,CASTPGGENEQFF
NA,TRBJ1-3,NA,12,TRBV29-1,TGCAGCGTTGAAGGGACTTTTGGCACCATATATTTT,CSVEGTFGTIYF
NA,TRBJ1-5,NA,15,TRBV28,TGTGCCCACCACTCCAACGGGGGGGGAGATCAGCCCCAGCATTTT,CAHHSNGGGDQPQHF
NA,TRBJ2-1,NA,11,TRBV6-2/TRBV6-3,TGTGCCAGCAGTTACCTACTAGCGCAGTTCTTC,CASSYLLAQFF
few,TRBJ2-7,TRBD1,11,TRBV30,TGTGCCTGGAGTAGCCAGGGACAGGGACTCTTC,CAWSSQGQGLF
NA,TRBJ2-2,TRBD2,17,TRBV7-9,TGTGCCAGCAGCCCCGGGACTAGCGGCTCGAACACCGGGGAGCTGTTTTTT,CASSPGTSGSNTGELFF
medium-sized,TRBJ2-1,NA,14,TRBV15,TGTGCCACCCGTACCAGCGACGGGAACAATGAGCAGTTCTTC,CATRTSDGNNEQFF
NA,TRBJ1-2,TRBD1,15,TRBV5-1,TGCGCCAGCAGCACCTGGGGGACAGAAAACTATGGCTACACCTTC,CASSTWGTENYGYTF
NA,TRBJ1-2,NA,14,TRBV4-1,TGCGCCAGCAGCCAAGTGGCGGACTCCTATGGCTACACCTTC,CASSQVADSYGYTF
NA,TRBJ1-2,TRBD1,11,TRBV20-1,TGCAGTGCAGGGGACAGGGGTGGCTACACCTTC,CSAGDRGGYTF
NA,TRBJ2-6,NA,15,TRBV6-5,TGTGCCAGCAGTTACGAGGACTCTGGGGCCAACGTCCTGACTTTC,CASSYEDSGANVLTF
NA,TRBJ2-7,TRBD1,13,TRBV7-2,TGTGCCAGCAGCGCGAGGACCGGGACAGGGCCGTACTTC,CASSARTGTGPYF
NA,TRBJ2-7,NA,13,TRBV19,TGTGCCAGTAGTAGGACAGAGGGCTACGAGCAGTACTTC,CASSRTEGYEQYF
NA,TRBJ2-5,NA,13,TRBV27,TGTGCCAGCAGTTTAACCAGAGGGGAGACCCAGTACTTC,CASSLTRGETQYF
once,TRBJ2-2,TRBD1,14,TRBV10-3,TGTGCCATCAATGGACAGGGGGCGTCCGGGGAGCTGTTTTTT,CAINGQGASGELFF
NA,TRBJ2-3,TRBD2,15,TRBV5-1,TGCGCCAGCAGCTTCCTAGCGGCCCGGGCAGATACGCAGTATTTT,CASSFLAARADTQYF
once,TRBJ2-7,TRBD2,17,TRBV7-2,TGTGCCAGCAGCCCGACTCCGGGACTAGCGGGCGCCTACGAGCAGTACTTC,CASSPTPGLAGAYEQYF
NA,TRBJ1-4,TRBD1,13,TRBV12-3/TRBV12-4,TGTGCCAGCAGTTTGGGGACAGACGAAAAACTGTTTTTT,CASSLGTDEKLFF
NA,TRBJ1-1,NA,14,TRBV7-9,TGTGCCAGCAGCTTATTTCGGGAGAACACTGAAGCTTTCTTT,CASSLFRENTEAFF
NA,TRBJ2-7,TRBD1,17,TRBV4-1,TGCGCCAGCAGCCAATTCGCCCCGGGACAGGGACGCTACGAGCAGTACTTC,CASSQFAPGQGRYEQYF
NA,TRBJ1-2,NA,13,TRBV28,TGTGCCAGCAGTCTCAGGATGAACTATGGCTACACCTTC,CASSLRMNYGYTF
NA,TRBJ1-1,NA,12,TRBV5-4,TGTGCCAGCACGGGGTTGGGGACTGAAGCTTTCTTT,CASTGLGTEAFF
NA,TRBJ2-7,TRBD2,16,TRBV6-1,TGTGCCAGCAGTGAATTGGCTAGCGGGAACAGGTACGAGCAGTACTTC,CASSELASGNRYEQYF
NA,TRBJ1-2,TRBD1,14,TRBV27,TGTGCCAGCAGTCCCGTCATTGGACAGGATGGCTACACCTTC,CASSPVIGQDGYTF
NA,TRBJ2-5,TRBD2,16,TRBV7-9,TGTGCCAGCAGCCCATGGTTCGGGACTAGTGACGAGACCCAGTACTTC,CASSPWFGTSDETQYF
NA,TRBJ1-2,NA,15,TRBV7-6,TGTGCCAGCAGCTTAGAAGGGGCCGAAATCCATGGCTACACCTTC,CASSLEGAEIHGYTF
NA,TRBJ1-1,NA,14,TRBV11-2,TGTGCCAGCAGCAAAAAGACAGGTGGCACTGAAGCTTTCTTT,CASSKKTGGTEAFF
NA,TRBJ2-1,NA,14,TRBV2,TGTGCCAGCGGACAGATCAGCTCCTACAATGAGCAGTTCTTC,CASGQISSYNEQFF
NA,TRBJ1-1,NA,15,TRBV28,TGTGCCAGCAGTCCGTGGACGGACATGAACACTGAAGCTTTCTTT,CASSPWTDMNTEAFF
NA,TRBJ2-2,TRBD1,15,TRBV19,TGTGCCAGTAGTATAGAGCCAGGGGGTAGCGGGGAGCTGTTTTTT,CASSIEPGGSGELFF
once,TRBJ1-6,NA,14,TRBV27,TGTGCCAGCAGTACCAGGGGATTTGATTCACCCCTCCACTTT,CASSTRGFDSPLHF
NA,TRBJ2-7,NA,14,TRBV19,TGTGCCAGTAGTCTCGGCGGTTACTCCTACGAGCAGTACTTC,CASSLGGYSYEQYF
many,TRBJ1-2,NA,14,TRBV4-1,TGCGCCAGCAGCCAAGATGGAGGAGTCTATGGCTACACCTTC,CASSQDGGVYGYTF
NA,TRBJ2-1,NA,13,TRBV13,TGTGCCAGCAGCTTGCTAGACTACAATGAGCAGTTCTTC,CASSLLDYNEQFF
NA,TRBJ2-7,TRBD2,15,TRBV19,TGTGCCAGTAGTATCGCTAGCGGGAAGTTCTACGAGCAGTACTTC,CASSIASGKFYEQYF